The entry below gives a single TCR beta chain sequence along with its context. What this receptor recognizes is not known. The record has no base qualities; no much larger clone is one base away. The record originates from a study of blood T cell repertoires in COVID-19 (dated by TCRdb to 2018 to 2021). Regarding the research as a whole: Collaborator samples came from the United States, Italy and Spain and covered acute and convalescent phases of COVID-19. Where available, HLA class I and class II types were obtained from metadata supplied by the sample provider rather than from assay-based typing. The repertoires were released in a freely available public database intended as a resource for research on the immune response to SARS-CoV-2. The prospective study material was composed of cDNA or gDNA derived from T cells, B-cell-depleted T cells, or PBMCs. Subjects who had been exposed to COVID-19, were actively infected with it, or had recovered from it provided the deeply sampled blood TCRbeta repertoires that made up the dataset. The samples were drawn from two sources: the first 160 participants of the ongoing ImmuneRACE study, and about 1,300 subjects contributed by 6 global collaborators. The sample metadata nearly always contained a de-identified subject ID, COVID-19 status, age in years and sex.

The immunoSEQ Assay, a bias-controlled multiplex PCR, was used to amplify TCRbeta CDR3 regions from genomic DNA. The authors' analysis ran thus. The number of nucleated cells in each sample was estimated by amplification of reference gene primers within the assay. To quantify the absolute abundance of each unique TCRbeta CDR3 rearrangement, sequence reads were collapsed and filtered. For each sample, productive Simpson clonality was calculated as the square root of Simpson's diversity index over productive rearrangements. The immuneACCESS repertoire file appears here via TCRdb, limited to in-frame rearrangements. These files lack a portion of the clones; in checked studies, under half of the deficit traces to unresolved V genes, and the cause of the others is not known. V, J and clone size are those of that table, while D and trimming were read from the DNA. The sample profile shows 40,000 to 50,000 clones; 86% of them were found once. Roughly three fifths of the sample is held by the ten biggest clonotypes.

Paper-wide results and their limitations: Clinical and demographic metadata were provided uncurated, with the amount varying by source and participant.

Trimming takes 2 bases from V and 4 bases from J, and the germline ends sit 11 bases apart. From its cysteine to its phenylalanine, the CDR3 spans 14 amino acids. Only CDR3 DNA is held: 42 bases, read in frame from base 1. Looking up the germline V gene yields CDR1 MDHEN and CDR2 SYDVKM. Collaborating institutions collected whole blood in K2EDTA tubes following their own protocols. For TCRbeta analysis, collaborators shipped samples in one of three forms: frozen whole blood, isolated PBMCs, or DNA extracted from either of those sample types. The receptor's source is a man aged 65 to 85 with acute or convalescent COVID-19. Sample: peripheral blood. This chain is built from TRBV28 and TRBJ1-1; the D gene is perhaps TRBD1, on 6 matching bases. The nucleotide sequence reads TGTGCCAGCAGTTTAGCGGGGGCTGGCACTGAAGCTTTCTTT. It translates to CASSLAGAGTEAFF.